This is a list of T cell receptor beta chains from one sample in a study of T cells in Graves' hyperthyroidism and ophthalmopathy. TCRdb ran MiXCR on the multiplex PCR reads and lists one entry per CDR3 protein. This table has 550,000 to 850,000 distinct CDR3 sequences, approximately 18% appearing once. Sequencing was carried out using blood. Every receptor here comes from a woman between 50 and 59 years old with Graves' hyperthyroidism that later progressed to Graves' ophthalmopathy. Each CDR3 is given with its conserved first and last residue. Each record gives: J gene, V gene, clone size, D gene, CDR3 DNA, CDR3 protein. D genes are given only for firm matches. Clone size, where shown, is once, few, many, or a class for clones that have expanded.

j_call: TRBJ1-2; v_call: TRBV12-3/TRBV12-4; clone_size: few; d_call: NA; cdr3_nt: TGTGCCAGCAGTTTATACCAGAATGGCTACACCTTC; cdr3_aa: CASSLYQNGYTF
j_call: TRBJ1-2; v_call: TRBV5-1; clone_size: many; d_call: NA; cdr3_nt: TGCGCCAGCAGCTTTGACAGGAAAAGCTATGGCTACACCTTC; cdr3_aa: CASSFDRKSYGYTF
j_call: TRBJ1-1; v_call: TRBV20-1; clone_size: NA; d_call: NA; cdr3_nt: TGCAGTGCTAGAGAGGGGGCTGGGAACACTGAAGCTTTCTTT; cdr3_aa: CSAREGAGNTEAFF
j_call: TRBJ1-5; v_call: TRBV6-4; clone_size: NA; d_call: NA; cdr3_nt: TGTGCCAGCAGTAAGTACAGGGTTCGATGTCAGCCCCAGCATTTT; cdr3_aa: CASSKYRVRCQPQHF
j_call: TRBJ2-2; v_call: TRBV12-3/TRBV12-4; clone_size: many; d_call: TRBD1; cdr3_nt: TGCGCCAGCAGCTTTGGACAGGCAAACACCGGGGAGCTGTTTTTT; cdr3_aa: CASSFGQANTGELFF
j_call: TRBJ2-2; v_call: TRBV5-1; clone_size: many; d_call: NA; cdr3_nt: TGCGCCAGCAGCTCCCGGTTGATCGGGGGAACCGGGGAGCTGTTTTTT; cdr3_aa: CASSSRLIGGTGELFF
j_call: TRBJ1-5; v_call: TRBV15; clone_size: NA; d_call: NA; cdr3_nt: TGTGCCACCAGCAGAGATGGCAGGGGTGGCAATCAGCCCCAGCATTTT; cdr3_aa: CATSRDGRGGNQPQHF
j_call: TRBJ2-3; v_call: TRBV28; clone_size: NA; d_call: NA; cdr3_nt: TGTGCCAGCAGTTTCGTTAGGGGACACCGTGCCACAGATACGCAGTATTTT; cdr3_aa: CASSFVRGHRATDTQYF
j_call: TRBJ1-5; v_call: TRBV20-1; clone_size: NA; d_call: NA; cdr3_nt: TGCAGTGCTAGCTACGGGAATCAGCCCCAGCATTTT; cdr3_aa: CSASYGNQPQHF
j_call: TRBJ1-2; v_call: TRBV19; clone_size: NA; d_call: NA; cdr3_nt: TGTGCCAGTAGTATTCTACAGAGCAACTATGGCTACACCTTC; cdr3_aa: CASSILQSNYGYTF
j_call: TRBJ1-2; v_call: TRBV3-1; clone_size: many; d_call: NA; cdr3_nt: TGTGCCAGCAGCCAAGAGGGCAGGACCTGGGATGGCTACACCTTC; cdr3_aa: CASSQEGRTWDGYTF
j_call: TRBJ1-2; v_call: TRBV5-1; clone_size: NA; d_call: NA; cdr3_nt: TGCGCCAGCAGCTTGGAGTTGGCGGGTCGCTATGGCTACACCTTC; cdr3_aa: CASSLELAGRYGYTF
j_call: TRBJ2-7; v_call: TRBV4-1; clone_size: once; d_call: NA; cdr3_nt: TGCGCCAGCAGCCGAAAAGGGTCCTACGAGCAGTACTTC; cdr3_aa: CASSRKGSYEQYF
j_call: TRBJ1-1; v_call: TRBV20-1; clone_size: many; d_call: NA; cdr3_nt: TGCAGTGCTAGAGAACGGGAAATTGAAGCTTTCTTT; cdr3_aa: CSAREREIEAFF
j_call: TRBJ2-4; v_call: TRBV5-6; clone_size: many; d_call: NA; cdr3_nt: TGTGCCAGCAGCTTTTCAAGGCTAGCCAAAAACATTCAGTACTTC; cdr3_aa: CASSFSRLAKNIQYF
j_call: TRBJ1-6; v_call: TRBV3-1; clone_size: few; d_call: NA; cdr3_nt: TGTGCCAGCTCACAGGTTAATAATTCACCCCTCCACTTT; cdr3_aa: CASSQVNNSPLHF
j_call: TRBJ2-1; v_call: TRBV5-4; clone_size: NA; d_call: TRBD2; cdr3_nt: TGTGCCAGCAGCTTATGGGCTAGCGGGGGAAATGAGCAGTTCTTC; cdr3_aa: CASSLWASGGNEQFF
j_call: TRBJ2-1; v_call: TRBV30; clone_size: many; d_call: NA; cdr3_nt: TGTGCCTGGCACAGGGCGCGTGAGCAGTTCTTC; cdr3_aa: CAWHRAREQFF
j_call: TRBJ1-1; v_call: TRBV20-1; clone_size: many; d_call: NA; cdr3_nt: TGCAGTGCCTACAGGGTGACCACTGAAGCTTTCTTT; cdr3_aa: CSAYRVTTEAFF
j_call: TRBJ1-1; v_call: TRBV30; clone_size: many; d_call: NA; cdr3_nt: TGTGCCTGGGGGGAGCCGGCCCCTGAAGCTTTCTTT; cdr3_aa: CAWGEPAPEAFF
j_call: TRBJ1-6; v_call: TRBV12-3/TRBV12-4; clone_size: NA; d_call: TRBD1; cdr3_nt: TGTGCCAGCAGTTATGGACAGGCAAATTCACCCCTCCACTTT; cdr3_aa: CASSYGQANSPLHF
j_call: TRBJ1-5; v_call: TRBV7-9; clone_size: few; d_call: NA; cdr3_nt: TGTGCCAGCAGCTTAACCAGTAGCAATCAGCCCCAGCATTTT; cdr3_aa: CASSLTSSNQPQHF
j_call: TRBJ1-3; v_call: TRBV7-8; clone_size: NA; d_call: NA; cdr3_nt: TGTGCCAGCAGTTCTCCGGGTCAGGGGTTTTCCTCTGGAAACACCATATATTTT; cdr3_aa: CASSSPGQGFSSGNTIYF
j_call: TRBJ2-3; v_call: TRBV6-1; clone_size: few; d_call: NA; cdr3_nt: TGTGCCAGCAGTGCCTCGAAGGCTTATAGCACAGATACGCAGTATTTT; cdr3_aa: CASSASKAYSTDTQYF
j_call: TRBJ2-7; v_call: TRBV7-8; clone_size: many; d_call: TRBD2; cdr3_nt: TGTGCCAGCAGCTTAGGTGGGACTAGGGGTGAGCAGTACTTC; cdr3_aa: CASSLGGTRGEQYF
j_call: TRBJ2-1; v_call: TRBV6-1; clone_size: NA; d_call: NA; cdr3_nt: TGTGCCAGCAGTGACACCTCAGGGAATTTTTACAATGAGCAGTTCTTC; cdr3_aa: CASSDTSGNFYNEQFF
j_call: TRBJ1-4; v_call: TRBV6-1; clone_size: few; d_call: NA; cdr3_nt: TGTGCCAGCAGAGGGGTATACGAAAAACTGTTTTTT; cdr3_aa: CASRGVYEKLFF
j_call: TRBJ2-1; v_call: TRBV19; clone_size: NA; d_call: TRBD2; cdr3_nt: TGTGCCAGTAGTGTAGTAGCGGGGGATTACAATGAGCAGTTCTTC; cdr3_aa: CASSVVAGDYNEQFF
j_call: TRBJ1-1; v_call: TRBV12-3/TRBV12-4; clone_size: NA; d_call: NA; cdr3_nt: TGTGCCAGCAGACAGGGTAGGGACACTGAAGCTTTCTTT; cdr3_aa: CASRQGRDTEAFF
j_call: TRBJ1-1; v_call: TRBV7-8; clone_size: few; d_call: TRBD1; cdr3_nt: TGTGCCAGCAGCTTAGCGGACAGGCGGACTGAAGCTTTCTTT; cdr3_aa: CASSLADRRTEAFF
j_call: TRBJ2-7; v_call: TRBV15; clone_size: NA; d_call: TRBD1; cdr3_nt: TGTGCCACCAGCAGAGATAAGGGACAGGGGATCTACGAGCAGTACTTC; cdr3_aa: CATSRDKGQGIYEQYF
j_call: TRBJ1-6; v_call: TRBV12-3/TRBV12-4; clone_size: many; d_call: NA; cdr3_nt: TGTGCCAGCAGTCCTACCCCCGGCGGGTACTATAATTCACCCCTCCACTTT; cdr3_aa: CASSPTPGGYYNSPLHF
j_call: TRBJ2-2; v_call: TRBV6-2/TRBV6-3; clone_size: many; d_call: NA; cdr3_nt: TGTGCCAGCTTCGAAAAGTGGGAAACCGGGGAGCTGTTTTTT; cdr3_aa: CASFEKWETGELFF